A selection of T cell receptor beta chains follows, all from one sample in a study of OX40 agonist ivuxolimab in advanced cancers. Using immunoSEQ multiplex PCR, the repertoire was profiled, and TCRdb retains in-frame clones only, with some absent. The data hold 70,000 or so clones, with 80% to 90% observed a single time. Sequenced material: CD4+ or CD8+ T cells sorted from blood, taken in a trial of the OX40 agonist ivuxolimab. Source of these receptors: an adult with an advanced solid tumor such as melanoma, head and neck, liver or kidney cancer. The CDR3 runs from the conserved cysteine through the conserved F or W. A D gene is named only where the DNA matches it firmly. Not every row has a clone size; where given, it reads once, few, many or a size class.

d_call: TRBD1; j_call: TRBJ1-1; clone_size: .; cdr3_length: 16; v_call: TRBV4-1; cdr3_nt: TGCGCCAGCAGCCCTTTCGCCAGGGGGGTTCCTCGTGAAGCTTTCTTT; cdr3_aa: CASSPFARGVPREAFF
d_call: .; j_call: TRBJ1-1; clone_size: .; cdr3_length: 15; v_call: TRBV27; cdr3_nt: TGTGCCAGCTCCATGCAGCAGGGGACGGTCGCTGAAGCTTTCTTT; cdr3_aa: CASSMQQGTVAEAFF
d_call: .; j_call: TRBJ2-1; clone_size: .; cdr3_length: 16; v_call: TRBV30; cdr3_nt: TGTGCCTGGAGTCAACTAAAAGGGCGGGGCTACAATGAGCAGTTCTTC; cdr3_aa: CAWSQLKGRGYNEQFF
d_call: .; j_call: TRBJ1-1; clone_size: .; cdr3_length: 16; v_call: TRBV4-3; cdr3_nt: TGCGCCAGCAGCCAAGATCCCGGGACGGTAAACACTGAAGCTTTCTTT; cdr3_aa: CASSQDPGTVNTEAFF
d_call: TRBD1; j_call: TRBJ2-3; clone_size: .; cdr3_length: 15; v_call: TRBV12-5; cdr3_nt: TGTGCTAGTGGCACCGGGACAGGGGGAACCGATACGCAGTATTTT; cdr3_aa: CASGTGTGGTDTQYF
d_call: .; j_call: TRBJ1-1; clone_size: few; cdr3_length: 11; v_call: TRBV5-6; cdr3_nt: TGTGCCAGCAGCGCCGGGACAGAAGCTTTCTTT; cdr3_aa: CASSAGTEAFF
d_call: .; j_call: TRBJ1-2; clone_size: .; cdr3_length: 14; v_call: TRBV5-6; cdr3_nt: TGTGCCAGCAGCTTGACGTTTTCTAACTATGGCTACACCTTC; cdr3_aa: CASSLTFSNYGYTF
d_call: .; j_call: TRBJ1-4; clone_size: .; cdr3_length: 14; v_call: TRBV10-1; cdr3_nt: TGCGCCAGCAGTGAAGGGGACTCGAATGAAAAACTGTTTTTT; cdr3_aa: CASSEGDSNEKLFF
d_call: TRBD1; j_call: TRBJ1-6; clone_size: once; cdr3_length: 14; v_call: TRBV5-4; cdr3_nt: TGTGCCACCCTCGGGACAGAGCTTAATTCACCCCTCCACTTT; cdr3_aa: CATLGTELNSPLHF
d_call: TRBD1; j_call: TRBJ1-2; clone_size: .; cdr3_length: 15; v_call: TRBV7-9; cdr3_nt: TGTGCCAGCAGCATCTGGACAGGGGGCGCTTATAGCTACACCTTC; cdr3_aa: CASSIWTGGAYSYTF
d_call: TRBD1; j_call: TRBJ2-1; clone_size: .; cdr3_length: 17; v_call: TRBV5-1; cdr3_nt: TGCGCCAGCAGCTTGAATTTCTGGGACAGGGGCTACAATGAGCAGTTCTTC; cdr3_aa: CASSLNFWDRGYNEQFF
d_call: .; j_call: TRBJ1-1; clone_size: .; cdr3_length: 15; v_call: TRBV6-5; cdr3_nt: TGTGCCAGCAGTTACAGGGGACCTTTAGGCACTGAAGCTTTCTTT; cdr3_aa: CASSYRGPLGTEAFF
d_call: TRBD1; j_call: TRBJ2-7; clone_size: once; cdr3_length: 14; v_call: TRBV6-5; cdr3_nt: TGTGCCAGCATGGGACAGGGAAGCTCCTACGAGCAGTACTTC; cdr3_aa: CASMGQGSSYEQYF
d_call: TRBD2; j_call: TRBJ2-5; clone_size: .; cdr3_length: 15; v_call: TRBV6-5; cdr3_nt: TGTGCCAGCAGTTACTCTCCGGGGGGGCAAGAGACCCAGTACTTC; cdr3_aa: CASSYSPGGQETQYF
d_call: .; j_call: TRBJ1-1; clone_size: once; cdr3_length: 15; v_call: TRBV28; cdr3_nt: TGTGCCAGCAGTTTAACGGGGGTCTTGAACACTGAAGCTTTCTTT; cdr3_aa: CASSLTGVLNTEAFF
d_call: .; j_call: TRBJ2-5; clone_size: .; cdr3_length: 15; v_call: TRBV13; cdr3_nt: TGTGCCAGCAGCTCGCACGCAGGGAAGGATGAGACCCAGTACTTC; cdr3_aa: CASSSHAGKDETQYF
d_call: .; j_call: TRBJ1-5; clone_size: .; cdr3_length: 14; v_call: TRBV27; cdr3_nt: TGTGCCAGCAGTTTATCGTCTACCCATCAGCCCCAGCATTTT; cdr3_aa: CASSLSSTHQPQHF
d_call: .; j_call: TRBJ2-3; clone_size: .; cdr3_length: 13; v_call: TRBV10-3; cdr3_nt: TGTGCCATCAAGGCGGGCAGCACAGATACGCAGTATTTT; cdr3_aa: CAIKAGSTDTQYF
d_call: .; j_call: TRBJ2-2; clone_size: .; cdr3_length: 16; v_call: TRBV5-4; cdr3_nt: TGTGCCAGCAGCCTGGAGGGGGAACTGATGACCGGGGAGCTGTTTTTT; cdr3_aa: CASSLEGELMTGELFF
d_call: TRBD1; j_call: TRBJ2-7; clone_size: .; cdr3_length: 15; v_call: TRBV19; cdr3_nt: TGTGCCAGTAGTCCCGGACAGGGATCCGCCTACGAGCAGTACTTC; cdr3_aa: CASSPGQGSAYEQYF
d_call: .; j_call: TRBJ2-6; clone_size: .; cdr3_length: 14; v_call: TRBV27; cdr3_nt: TGTGCCAGCAGTGGGTTCTCTGGGGCCAACGTCCTGACTTTC; cdr3_aa: CASSGFSGANVLTF
d_call: .; j_call: TRBJ2-2; clone_size: .; cdr3_length: 14; v_call: TRBV9; cdr3_nt: TGTGCCAGCAGCGACCCCAGGGAAGCCGGGGAGCTGTTTTTT; cdr3_aa: CASSDPREAGELFF
d_call: TRBD1; j_call: TRBJ1-5; clone_size: .; cdr3_length: 14; v_call: TRBV7-8; cdr3_nt: TGTGCCAGCAGCTTAGGGACAGGGCGTCAGCCCCAGCATTTT; cdr3_aa: CASSLGTGRQPQHF
d_call: .; j_call: TRBJ2-7; clone_size: .; cdr3_length: 15; v_call: TRBV5-1; cdr3_nt: TGCGCCAGCAGCTTGGACCTGCCGAGCTCCTACGAGCAGTACTTC; cdr3_aa: CASSLDLPSSYEQYF
d_call: .; j_call: TRBJ2-2; clone_size: once; cdr3_length: 13; v_call: TRBV6-5; cdr3_nt: TGTGCCAGCAGTTACGTCGGGACCGGGGAGCTGTTTTTT; cdr3_aa: CASSYVGTGELFF
d_call: .; j_call: TRBJ1-1; clone_size: .; cdr3_length: 15; v_call: TRBV6-5; cdr3_nt: TGTGCCAGCAGTTACTCTTTAAGAACTAACACTGAAGCTTTCTTT; cdr3_aa: CASSYSLRTNTEAFF
d_call: .; j_call: TRBJ2-7; clone_size: few; cdr3_length: 11; v_call: TRBV7-9; cdr3_nt: TGTGCCAGCACCCCCTACTACGAGCAGTACTTC; cdr3_aa: CASTPYYEQYF
d_call: .; j_call: TRBJ2-7; clone_size: .; cdr3_length: 15; v_call: TRBV7-2; cdr3_nt: TGTGCCAGCAGCTTATGGGGGACTCCCTCCTACGAGCAGTACTTC; cdr3_aa: CASSLWGTPSYEQYF
d_call: .; j_call: TRBJ1-1; clone_size: .; cdr3_length: 12; v_call: TRBV19; cdr3_nt: TGTGCCAGTGCGGGGGCGAGGACTGAAGCTTTCTTT; cdr3_aa: CASAGARTEAFF
d_call: .; j_call: TRBJ2-7; clone_size: .; cdr3_length: 13; v_call: TRBV4-1; cdr3_nt: TGCGCCAGCAGCCAGGGCAGCACCTACGAGCAGTACTTC; cdr3_aa: CASSQGSTYEQYF
d_call: .; j_call: TRBJ2-5; clone_size: .; cdr3_length: 20; v_call: TRBV18; cdr3_nt: TGTGCCAGCTCACCAAGGATCTTACCGGGGCAGGGTGCCTTAAAAGAGACCCAGTACTTC; cdr3_aa: CASSPRILPGQGALKETQYF
d_call: TRBD1; j_call: TRBJ1-5; clone_size: .; cdr3_length: 14; v_call: TRBV9; cdr3_nt: TGTGCCAGCAGCGACAGGGGGGCCAATCAGCCCCAGCATTTT; cdr3_aa: CASSDRGANQPQHF
d_call: .; j_call: TRBJ1-1; clone_size: .; cdr3_length: 12; v_call: TRBV7-9; cdr3_nt: TGTGCCAGCAGCTTAGGTCCCACTGAAGCTTTCTTT; cdr3_aa: CASSLGPTEAFF
d_call: TRBD1; j_call: TRBJ2-7; clone_size: .; cdr3_length: 17; v_call: TRBV5-4; cdr3_nt: TGTGCCAGCAGCTCAAACGTTCCGGGACAGCCATCCCACGAGCAGTACTTC; cdr3_aa: CASSSNVPGQPSHEQYF
d_call: TRBD1; j_call: TRBJ1-2; clone_size: .; cdr3_length: 13; v_call: TRBV27; cdr3_nt: TGTGCCTCCCGACAGGGTCAAACCTATGGCTACACCTTC; cdr3_aa: CASRQGQTYGYTF
d_call: TRBD2; j_call: TRBJ2-7; clone_size: .; cdr3_length: 15; v_call: TRBV5-8; cdr3_nt: TGTGCCAGCAGCTTGGAACTAGCGGGAGAAGGCGAGCAGTACTTC; cdr3_aa: CASSLELAGEGEQYF
d_call: .; j_call: TRBJ1-5; clone_size: .; cdr3_length: 15; v_call: TRBV5-6; cdr3_nt: TGTGCCAGCAGCTCCAGGTTATCTAGCAATCAGCCCCAGCATTTT; cdr3_aa: CASSSRLSSNQPQHF
d_call: TRBD1; j_call: TRBJ2-1; clone_size: once; cdr3_length: 15; v_call: TRBV18; cdr3_nt: TGTGCCAGCTCACGTATGGACAGGGGCTGGAATGAGCAGTTCTTC; cdr3_aa: CASSRMDRGWNEQFF
d_call: .; j_call: TRBJ1-2; clone_size: .; cdr3_length: 16; v_call: TRBV21-1; cdr3_nt: TGTGCCAGCAGCAAACGTCGGCAGCCCCATGGCTATGGCTACACCTTC; cdr3_aa: CASSKRRQPHGYGYTF
d_call: .; j_call: TRBJ1-1; clone_size: medium-sized; cdr3_length: 13; v_call: TRBV4-1; cdr3_nt: TGCGCCAGCAGTCGGACCGCAAACACTGAAGCTTTCTTT; cdr3_aa: CASSRTANTEAFF
d_call: .; j_call: TRBJ1-4; clone_size: .; cdr3_length: 12; v_call: TRBV28; cdr3_nt: TGTGCCAGCAGTTTCCTGGTTGAGAAACTGTTTTTT; cdr3_aa: CASSFLVEKLFF
d_call: TRBD1; j_call: TRBJ1-2; clone_size: .; cdr3_length: 13; v_call: TRBV27; cdr3_nt: TGTGCCAGCAGTGTCGGGACAGGGAGCGGCTACACCTTC; cdr3_aa: CASSVGTGSGYTF
d_call: .; j_call: TRBJ2-3; clone_size: .; cdr3_length: 15; v_call: TRBV27; cdr3_nt: TGTGCCAGCATAGATACCATCACGGGCACAGATACGCAGTATTTT; cdr3_aa: CASIDTITGTDTQYF
d_call: TRBD2; j_call: TRBJ2-1; clone_size: .; cdr3_length: 14; v_call: TRBV5-4; cdr3_nt: TGTGCCAGCAGCTCTGGACTAGCGATGAGTGAGCAGTTCTTC; cdr3_aa: CASSSGLAMSEQFF
d_call: .; j_call: TRBJ1-2; clone_size: .; cdr3_length: 14; v_call: TRBV7-2; cdr3_nt: TGTGCCAGCGGCCCCCTAGGGGAGGGGTATGGCTACACCTTC; cdr3_aa: CASGPLGEGYGYTF
d_call: TRBD1; j_call: TRBJ1-6; clone_size: .; cdr3_length: 14; v_call: TRBV27; cdr3_nt: TGTGCCAGCAGCTCCAGGGGGCTGAATTCACCCCTCCACTTT; cdr3_aa: CASSSRGLNSPLHF
d_call: .; j_call: TRBJ2-1; clone_size: .; cdr3_length: 17; v_call: TRBV7-9; cdr3_nt: TGTGCCAGCAGCTTAGGGATAGGCTTTAGCTCCTACAATGAGCAGTTCTTC; cdr3_aa: CASSLGIGFSSYNEQFF
d_call: .; j_call: TRBJ2-3; clone_size: .; cdr3_length: 15; v_call: TRBV30; cdr3_nt: TGTGCCTGGAGTGTTTCGCAGACTAGCACAGATACGCAGTATTTT; cdr3_aa: CAWSVSQTSTDTQYF
d_call: .; j_call: TRBJ2-6; clone_size: .; cdr3_length: 18; v_call: TRBV4-1; cdr3_nt: TGCGCCAGCAGCCCTCTCGTGGGCGGGGCACCTGGGGCCAACGTCCTGACTTTC; cdr3_aa: CASSPLVGGAPGANVLTF